This paragraph covers one T cell receptor (beta chain) sequence. Antigen: not known. PCR primers comprised 60 Vbeta and 13 Jbeta primers. Data came from immunoSEQ multiplex PCR; TCRdb stores just in-frame clones and leaves some out. This table has about 78,000 clones, around 80% appearing once. The data were taken from a study of cytomegalovirus exposure and HLA in healthy donors. General study results and limits: It was shown in a later analysis that HLA-associated TCR beta chains were more clonally expanded than other, equally common chains.

Participants comprised healthy donors of bone marrow. The sample taken for sequencing was PBMCs. The sequence was obtained from a man aged 50 to 60 in good health and CMV-seropositive.

CDR3 amino acids: CASSTRDRVQETQYF. Written as DNA, the CDR3 is TGTGCCAGCAGTACCCGGGACAGGGTACAAGAGACCCAGTACTTC. The chain has TRBV6-5 and TRBJ2-5; 9 bases agree with TRBD1. CDR1 and CDR2 (germline): MNHEY, SVGAGI. J was trimmed by 2 bases and V by 5 bases; bases with no gene match: 6. The CDR3 length is 15 residues.